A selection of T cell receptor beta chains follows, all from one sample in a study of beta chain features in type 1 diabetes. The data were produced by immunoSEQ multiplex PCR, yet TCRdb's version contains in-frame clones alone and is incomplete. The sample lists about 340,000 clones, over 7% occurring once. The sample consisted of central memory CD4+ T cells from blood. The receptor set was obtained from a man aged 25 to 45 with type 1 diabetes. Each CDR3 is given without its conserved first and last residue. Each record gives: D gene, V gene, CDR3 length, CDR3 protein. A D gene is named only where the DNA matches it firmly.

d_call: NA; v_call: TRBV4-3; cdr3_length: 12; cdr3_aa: ASSQDLGQETQY
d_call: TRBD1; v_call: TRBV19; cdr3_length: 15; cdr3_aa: ASSIRDRVDQYHGYT
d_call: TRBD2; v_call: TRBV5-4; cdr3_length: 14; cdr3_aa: ASSLLSGLAKETQY
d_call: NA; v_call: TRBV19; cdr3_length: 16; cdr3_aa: ASSSGGTGFTGTDTQY
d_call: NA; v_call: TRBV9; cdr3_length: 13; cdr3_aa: ASSVEGGGADTQY
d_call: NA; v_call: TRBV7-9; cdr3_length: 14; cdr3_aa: ASSYLTGSGTDTQY
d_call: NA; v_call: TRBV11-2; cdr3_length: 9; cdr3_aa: ASSLEVEQF
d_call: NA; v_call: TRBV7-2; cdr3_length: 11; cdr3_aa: ASSLSLKETQY
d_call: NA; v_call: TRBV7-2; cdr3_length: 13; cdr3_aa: ASSLDGTPGNTIY
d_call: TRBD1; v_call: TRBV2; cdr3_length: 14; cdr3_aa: ASSPQGTGGNSPLH
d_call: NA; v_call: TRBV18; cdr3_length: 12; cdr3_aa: ASSPRDADQPQH
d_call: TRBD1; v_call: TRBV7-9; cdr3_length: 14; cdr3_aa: ASSPHRDRGLETQY
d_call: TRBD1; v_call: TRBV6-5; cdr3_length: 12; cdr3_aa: ASTNFGQGDGYT
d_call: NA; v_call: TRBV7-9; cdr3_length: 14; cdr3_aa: ASGGAGANPYNEQF
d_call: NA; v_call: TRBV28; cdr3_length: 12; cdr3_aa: ASSLWEENYGYT
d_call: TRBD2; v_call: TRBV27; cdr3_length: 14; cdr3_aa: ASSPQGGGFYNEQF
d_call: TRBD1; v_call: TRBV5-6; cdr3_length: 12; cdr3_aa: ASSLQGAQETQY
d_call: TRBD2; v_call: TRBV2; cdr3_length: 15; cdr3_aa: ASSPGRTSGGTDTQY
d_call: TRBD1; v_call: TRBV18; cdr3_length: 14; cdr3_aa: ASSPTTGRGDYGYT
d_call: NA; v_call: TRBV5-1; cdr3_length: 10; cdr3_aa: ASRLGTDTQY
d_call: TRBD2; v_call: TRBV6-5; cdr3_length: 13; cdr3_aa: ASSYQAGDTDTQY
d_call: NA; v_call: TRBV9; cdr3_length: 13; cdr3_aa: ASSVGPRDSYGYT
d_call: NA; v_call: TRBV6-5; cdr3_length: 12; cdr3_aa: ASSYDEGENTQY
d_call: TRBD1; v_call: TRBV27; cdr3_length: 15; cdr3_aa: ASSLARQGARSTEAF
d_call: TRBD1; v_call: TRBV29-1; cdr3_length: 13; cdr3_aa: SVEDPLGQGQPQH
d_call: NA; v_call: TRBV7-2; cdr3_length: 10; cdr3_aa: ASSLGGDEQY
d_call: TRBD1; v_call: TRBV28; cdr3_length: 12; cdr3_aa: ASLPGQFTYEQY
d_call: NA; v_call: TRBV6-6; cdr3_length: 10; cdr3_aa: ASTLLYWEQY
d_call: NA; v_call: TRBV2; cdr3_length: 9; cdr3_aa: ASSEDSLAF
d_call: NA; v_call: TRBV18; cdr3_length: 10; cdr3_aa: ASSQDRYEQY
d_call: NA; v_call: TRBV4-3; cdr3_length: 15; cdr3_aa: ASSQAKRGRAGNTIY
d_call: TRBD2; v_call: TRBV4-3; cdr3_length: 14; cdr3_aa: ASSQDKGLAANEQF
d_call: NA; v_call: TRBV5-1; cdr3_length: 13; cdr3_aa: ASSLTGAQSYGYT
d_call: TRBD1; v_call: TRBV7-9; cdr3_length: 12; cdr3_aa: ASSWTGSNTEAF
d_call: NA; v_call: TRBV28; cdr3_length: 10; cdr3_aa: ASSDQGTEAF
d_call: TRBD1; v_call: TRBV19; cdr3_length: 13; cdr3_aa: ASSDDRGNTGELF
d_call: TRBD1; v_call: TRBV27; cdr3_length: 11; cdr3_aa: ASSLTGGYGYT
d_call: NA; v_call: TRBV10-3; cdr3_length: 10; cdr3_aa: AISEEDQPQH
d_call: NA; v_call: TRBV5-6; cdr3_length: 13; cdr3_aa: ASSQDRPQSNEQF
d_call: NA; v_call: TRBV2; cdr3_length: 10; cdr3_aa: ASSRTEYGYT